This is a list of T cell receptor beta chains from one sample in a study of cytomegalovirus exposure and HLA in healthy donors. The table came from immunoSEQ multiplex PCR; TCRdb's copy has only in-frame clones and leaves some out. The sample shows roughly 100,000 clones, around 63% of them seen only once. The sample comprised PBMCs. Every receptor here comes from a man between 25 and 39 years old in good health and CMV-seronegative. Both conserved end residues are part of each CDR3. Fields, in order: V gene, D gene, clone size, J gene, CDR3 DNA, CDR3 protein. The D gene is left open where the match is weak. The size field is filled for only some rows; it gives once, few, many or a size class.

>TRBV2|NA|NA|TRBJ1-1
TGTGCCACCGGAGGAGGGAACACTGAAGCTTTCTTT
CATGGGNTEAFF
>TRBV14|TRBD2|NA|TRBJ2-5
TGTGCCAGCAGCAGAAGGTTCGGGACTAGCGGGAGTTCTCAAGAGACCCAGTACTTC
CASSRRFGTSGSSQETQYF
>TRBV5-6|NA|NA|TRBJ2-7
TGTGCCAGCAGCTTCAGGGCCGGTTCGTACTCCCACGAGCAGTACTTC
CASSFRAGSYSHEQYF
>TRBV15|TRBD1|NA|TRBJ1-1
TGTGCCACCAGCGCGGACAGGGTTAAATCGGGTGCTTTCTTT
CATSADRVKSGAFF
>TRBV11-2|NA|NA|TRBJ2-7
TGTGCCAGCAGCGAGTACTACGAGCAGTACTTC
CASSEYYEQYF
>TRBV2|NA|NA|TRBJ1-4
TGTGCCAGCAGTGGGGCCTCAAAACTGTTTTTT
CASSGASKLFF
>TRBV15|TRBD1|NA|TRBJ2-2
TGTGCCACCAGCAGAGATCGGGACAGAATCACCGGGGAGCTGTTTTTT
CATSRDRDRITGELFF
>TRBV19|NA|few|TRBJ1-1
TGTGCCAGTAAGAGGGAGATGAACACTGAAGCTTTCTTT
CASKREMNTEAFF
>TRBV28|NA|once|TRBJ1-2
TGTGCCAGCAGTCCTAGGGACACCGACTATGGCTACACCTTC
CASSPRDTDYGYTF
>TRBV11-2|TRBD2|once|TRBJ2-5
TGTGCCAGCAGCTTATCTTCCGGGAGGGGGCAAGAGACCCAGTACTTC
CASSLSSGRGQETQYF
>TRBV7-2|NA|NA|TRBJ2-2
TGTGCCAGCAGCTTAATCTCCACCGGGGAGCTGTTTTTT
CASSLISTGELFF
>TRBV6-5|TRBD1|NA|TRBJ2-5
TGTGCCAGCAGTCGGACAGGGCTTGTGGAGACCCAGTACTTC
CASSRTGLVETQYF
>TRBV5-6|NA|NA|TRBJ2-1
TGTGCCAGCAGCTTGGAGGAGGAACAGTTCTTC
CASSLEEEQFF
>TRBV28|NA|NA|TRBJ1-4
TGTGCCAGCAGTCCCCGGGTCCCTAATGAAAAACTGTTTTTT
CASSPRVPNEKLFF
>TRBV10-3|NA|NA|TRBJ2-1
TGTGCCATCAGTGAAGACAGTGGGGCCTACAATGAGCAGTTCTTC
CAISEDSGAYNEQFF
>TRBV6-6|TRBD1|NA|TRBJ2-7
TGTGCCAGCAGTCTCCTGACAGGGGGAGCGAGCGAGCAGTACTTC
CASSLLTGGASEQYF
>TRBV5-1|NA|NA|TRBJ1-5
TGCGCCAGCAGATTGGACAGCACCAATCAGCCCCAGCATTTT
CASRLDSTNQPQHF
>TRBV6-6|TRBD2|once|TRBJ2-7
TGTGCCAGCAATAGCGGGAGGTACGAGCAGTACTTC
CASNSGRYEQYF
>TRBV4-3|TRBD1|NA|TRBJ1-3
TGCGCCAGCAGCCCACGGGACAGCGGCTCTGGAAACACCATATATTTT
CASSPRDSGSGNTIYF
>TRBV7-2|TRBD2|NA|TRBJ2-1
TGTGCCAGCAGCTTAGTTAGCGGGAGAATAAATGAGCAGTTCTTC
CASSLVSGRINEQFF
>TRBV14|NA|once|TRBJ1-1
TGTGCCAGCAGCCAAGGGATTGGAGGGGACACTGAAGCTTTCTTT
CASSQGIGGDTEAFF
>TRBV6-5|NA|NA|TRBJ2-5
TGTGCCAGCATCTCCGACAGCCAAGAGACCCAGTACTTC
CASISDSQETQYF
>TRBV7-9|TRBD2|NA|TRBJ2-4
TGTGCCAGCAGCTTAGAACTAGCGGGAGTCAAAAACATTCAGTACTTC
CASSLELAGVKNIQYF
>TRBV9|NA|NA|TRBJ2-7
TGTGCCAGCAGCGGAAAGGAGCAGGGGCTCCACGAGCAGTACTTC
CASSGKEQGLHEQYF
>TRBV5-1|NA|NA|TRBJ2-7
TGCGCCAGCAGCTTGCCGCAACAGGGTAGCTCCTACGAGCAGTACTTC
CASSLPQQGSSYEQYF
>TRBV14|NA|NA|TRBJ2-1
TGTGCCAGCAGCCAACGGGGGAGATGGGACAATGAGCAGTTCTTC
CASSQRGRWDNEQFF
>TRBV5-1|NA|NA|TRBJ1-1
TGCGCCAGCAGCACTTCCAGACAGAACACTGAAGCTTTCTTT
CASSTSRQNTEAFF
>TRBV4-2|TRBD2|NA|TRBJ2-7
TGTGCCAGCAGCCAAGATCTGGCTAGCGGGAGTTACGAGCAGTACTTC
CASSQDLASGSYEQYF
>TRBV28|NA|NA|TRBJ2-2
TGTGCCAGCAGTGCCTCCGGGGCCGGGGAGCTGTTTTTT
CASSASGAGELFF
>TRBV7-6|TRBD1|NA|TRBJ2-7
TGTGCCAGCAGCAACGATGACAGGGGGATCTACGAGCAGTACTTC
CASSNDDRGIYEQYF
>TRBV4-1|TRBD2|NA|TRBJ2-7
TGCGCCAGCAGCGTAGAGGGGAGGGGCTACGAGCAGTACTTC
CASSVEGRGYEQYF
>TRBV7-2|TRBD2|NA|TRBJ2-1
TGTGCCAGCAGCTTGAGGGGACTAGCGAGGGATGAGCAGTTCTTC
CASSLRGLARDEQFF
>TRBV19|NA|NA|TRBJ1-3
TGTGCCAGTAGTATAGGCGGGACTGGAAACACCATATATTTT
CASSIGGTGNTIYF
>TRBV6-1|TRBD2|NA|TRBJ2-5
TGTGCCAGCAGTGAAGCGGTGGGAGGGGTGCGTGGAGAGACCCAGTACTTC
CASSEAVGGVRGETQYF
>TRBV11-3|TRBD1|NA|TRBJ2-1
TGTGCCAGCAGCAGGGACAGGGGGCAGCAGTTCTTC
CASSRDRGQQFF
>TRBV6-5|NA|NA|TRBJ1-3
TGTGCCAGCAGTACCGCGGGGGGCGCCGGAAACACCATATATTTT
CASSTAGGAGNTIYF
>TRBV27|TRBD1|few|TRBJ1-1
TGTGCCAGCATAAGCAGGGGGCGGATGAACACTGAAGCTTTCTTT
CASISRGRMNTEAFF
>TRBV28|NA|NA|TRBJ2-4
TGTGCCAGCAGTTTATGGTCCCGCAAAAACATTCAGTACTTC
CASSLWSRKNIQYF
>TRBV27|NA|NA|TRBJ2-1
TGTGCCAGCACCCCTCTCGACCGTATGGGGGCCAATGAGCAGTTCTTC
CASTPLDRMGANEQFF
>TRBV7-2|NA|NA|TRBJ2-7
TGTGCCAGCAGCTTAGGGAGCCAGGGAACCTACGAGCAGTACTTC
CASSLGSQGTYEQYF
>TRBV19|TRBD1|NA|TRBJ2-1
TGTGCCAGTAGCTCGACAGGGATTAAGAGCTCCTACAATGAGCAGTTCTTC
CASSSTGIKSSYNEQFF
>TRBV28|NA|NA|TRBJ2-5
TGTGCCAGCAGTTTAGGGCCTCAAGAGACCCAGTACTTC
CASSLGPQETQYF
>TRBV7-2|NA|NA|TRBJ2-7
TGTGCCAGCAGCTTAGATGGCGGGCCGGGGGAGCAGTACTTC
CASSLDGGPGEQYF
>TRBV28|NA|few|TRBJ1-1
TGTGCCAGCAGGACTCCGGGACAAACGAACACTGAAGCTTTCTTT
CASRTPGQTNTEAFF
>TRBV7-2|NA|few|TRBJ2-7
TGTGCCAGCAGCTCGACTTTACAGGGTGACGAGCAGTACTTC
CASSSTLQGDEQYF
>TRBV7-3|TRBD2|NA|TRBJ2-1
TGTGCCAGCAGCTTCGCGACTAGCGATGAGCAGTTCTTC
CASSFATSDEQFF
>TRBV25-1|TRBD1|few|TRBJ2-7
TGTGCCAGTAGCCGGACAGGGGCGACCTACGAGCAGTACTTC
CASSRTGATYEQYF
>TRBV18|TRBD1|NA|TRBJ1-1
TGTGCCAGCTCAGCAACACAGGGGGCGGTTACTGAAGCTTTCTTT
CASSATQGAVTEAFF
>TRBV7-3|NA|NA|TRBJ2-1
TGTGCCAGCAGCTTATTGGGGGCATGGAACAATGAGCAGTTCTTC
CASSLLGAWNNEQFF
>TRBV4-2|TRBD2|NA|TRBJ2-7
TGTGCCAGCAGCCAAGATGTAGGCGGGAGGGCCTACGAGCAGTACTTC
CASSQDVGGRAYEQYF
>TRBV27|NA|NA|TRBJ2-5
TGTGCCAGCAGTTTTGGGGGGGCCCTGGCGACCCAGTACTTC
CASSFGGALATQYF
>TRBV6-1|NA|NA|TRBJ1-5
TGTGCCAGCAGTGTGCGGGGTATGAACAATCAGCCCCAGCATTTT
CASSVRGMNNQPQHF
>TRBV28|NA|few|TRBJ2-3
TGTGCCAGCAGCGCTTCTGTCGGACTAAGCACAGATACGCAGTATTTT
CASSASVGLSTDTQYF